The sequence of this TCR beta chain was determined in a study of CD8 T cells in Susac syndrome. The V end was cut by 1 base, the J end by 0 bases, with 9 bases between. The CDR3 contains 14 residues. CDR1 GTSNPN and CDR2 SVGIG come from the germline V gene (reference sequence). cDNA came from around 0.5 to 1 ug RNA primed by random hexamers. Each CDR3 protein gets one entry after TCRdb re-called the immunoSEQ multiplex PCR reads with MiXCR. The sample shows about 440,000 distinct CDR3 sequences, approximately 89% of them seen only once. This chain joins TRBV30 and TRBJ1-1; D is unresolved. Sequencing was performed on CD8+ T cells from PBMCs. The sequence derives from a human donor with multiple sclerosis. CDR3 in amino acids: CAWSEAVMNTEAFF. In DNA, the CDR3 is TGTGCCTGGAGTGAAGCAGTCATGAACACTGAAGCTTTCTTT.